This section outlines one T cell receptor (beta chain) sequence together with its context. The sample is drawn from a study of T cell changes during pregnancy in multiple sclerosis. Germline values: CDR1 SGHAT, CDR2 FQNNGV. The CDR3 consists of 16 residues. J gave up 5 bases and V 5 bases, and 14 bases lay outside the gene matches. Measured with immunoSEQ multiplex PCR; TCRdb has only the in-frame clones, and not every one. This sample has tens of thousands of clones, with around 90% found just once. The TCR comes from a female donor in good health, enrolled as a control in a pregnancy study. The rearrangement joins TRBV11-2 to TRBJ1-1; 7 nucleotides align to TRBD1. The sample in question was peripheral blood, obtained after pregnancy. The CDR3 protein is CASSRRQGRFKTEAFF. The CDR3 DNA reads TGTGCCAGCAGCCGCCGACAGGGCCGGTTTAAGACTGAAGCTTTCTTT. Looking up the rest from reference TRBV11-2 and TRBJ1-1 gives the full variable domain: EAGVAQSPRYKIIEKRQSVAFWCNPISGHATLYWYQQILGQGPKLLIQFQNNGVVDDSQLPKDRFSAERLKGVDSTLKIQPAKLEDSAVYLCASSRRQGRFKTEAFFGQGTRLTVV.